The T cell receptor (beta chain) described here comes from a study of shared clonotypes between healthy human individuals. The overall study: CD4 naive cells filled three plates per donor, CD4 memory three, CD8 naive two and CD8 memory one.

Assay runs were performed at deep level. Data came from immunoSEQ multiplex PCR; TCRdb stores just in-frame clones and leaves some out. The sample contains 2.3 million or so clones, over 90% of which appear only once. The germline CDR1 and CDR2 sequences are SGHNT and YENEEA. This CDR3 is built from 14 residues. The J segment lost 6 bases and the V segment lost 2 bases, leaving 6 bases of the junction unmatched. This clonotype originated in a man between 18 and 35 years old in good health. Some clones in this sample may be carry-over from other donors' samples. Sequenced: naive CD4+ T cells from PBMCs. Stated subset: CD45RA+ positively selected. This chain connects TRBV11-3 to TRBJ2-7, with 8 positions matching TRBD2. CDR3: CASSLRAGGSEQYF. The CDR3 DNA reads as TGTGCCAGCAGCTTAAGGGCGGGAGGCAGCGAGCAGTACTTC.